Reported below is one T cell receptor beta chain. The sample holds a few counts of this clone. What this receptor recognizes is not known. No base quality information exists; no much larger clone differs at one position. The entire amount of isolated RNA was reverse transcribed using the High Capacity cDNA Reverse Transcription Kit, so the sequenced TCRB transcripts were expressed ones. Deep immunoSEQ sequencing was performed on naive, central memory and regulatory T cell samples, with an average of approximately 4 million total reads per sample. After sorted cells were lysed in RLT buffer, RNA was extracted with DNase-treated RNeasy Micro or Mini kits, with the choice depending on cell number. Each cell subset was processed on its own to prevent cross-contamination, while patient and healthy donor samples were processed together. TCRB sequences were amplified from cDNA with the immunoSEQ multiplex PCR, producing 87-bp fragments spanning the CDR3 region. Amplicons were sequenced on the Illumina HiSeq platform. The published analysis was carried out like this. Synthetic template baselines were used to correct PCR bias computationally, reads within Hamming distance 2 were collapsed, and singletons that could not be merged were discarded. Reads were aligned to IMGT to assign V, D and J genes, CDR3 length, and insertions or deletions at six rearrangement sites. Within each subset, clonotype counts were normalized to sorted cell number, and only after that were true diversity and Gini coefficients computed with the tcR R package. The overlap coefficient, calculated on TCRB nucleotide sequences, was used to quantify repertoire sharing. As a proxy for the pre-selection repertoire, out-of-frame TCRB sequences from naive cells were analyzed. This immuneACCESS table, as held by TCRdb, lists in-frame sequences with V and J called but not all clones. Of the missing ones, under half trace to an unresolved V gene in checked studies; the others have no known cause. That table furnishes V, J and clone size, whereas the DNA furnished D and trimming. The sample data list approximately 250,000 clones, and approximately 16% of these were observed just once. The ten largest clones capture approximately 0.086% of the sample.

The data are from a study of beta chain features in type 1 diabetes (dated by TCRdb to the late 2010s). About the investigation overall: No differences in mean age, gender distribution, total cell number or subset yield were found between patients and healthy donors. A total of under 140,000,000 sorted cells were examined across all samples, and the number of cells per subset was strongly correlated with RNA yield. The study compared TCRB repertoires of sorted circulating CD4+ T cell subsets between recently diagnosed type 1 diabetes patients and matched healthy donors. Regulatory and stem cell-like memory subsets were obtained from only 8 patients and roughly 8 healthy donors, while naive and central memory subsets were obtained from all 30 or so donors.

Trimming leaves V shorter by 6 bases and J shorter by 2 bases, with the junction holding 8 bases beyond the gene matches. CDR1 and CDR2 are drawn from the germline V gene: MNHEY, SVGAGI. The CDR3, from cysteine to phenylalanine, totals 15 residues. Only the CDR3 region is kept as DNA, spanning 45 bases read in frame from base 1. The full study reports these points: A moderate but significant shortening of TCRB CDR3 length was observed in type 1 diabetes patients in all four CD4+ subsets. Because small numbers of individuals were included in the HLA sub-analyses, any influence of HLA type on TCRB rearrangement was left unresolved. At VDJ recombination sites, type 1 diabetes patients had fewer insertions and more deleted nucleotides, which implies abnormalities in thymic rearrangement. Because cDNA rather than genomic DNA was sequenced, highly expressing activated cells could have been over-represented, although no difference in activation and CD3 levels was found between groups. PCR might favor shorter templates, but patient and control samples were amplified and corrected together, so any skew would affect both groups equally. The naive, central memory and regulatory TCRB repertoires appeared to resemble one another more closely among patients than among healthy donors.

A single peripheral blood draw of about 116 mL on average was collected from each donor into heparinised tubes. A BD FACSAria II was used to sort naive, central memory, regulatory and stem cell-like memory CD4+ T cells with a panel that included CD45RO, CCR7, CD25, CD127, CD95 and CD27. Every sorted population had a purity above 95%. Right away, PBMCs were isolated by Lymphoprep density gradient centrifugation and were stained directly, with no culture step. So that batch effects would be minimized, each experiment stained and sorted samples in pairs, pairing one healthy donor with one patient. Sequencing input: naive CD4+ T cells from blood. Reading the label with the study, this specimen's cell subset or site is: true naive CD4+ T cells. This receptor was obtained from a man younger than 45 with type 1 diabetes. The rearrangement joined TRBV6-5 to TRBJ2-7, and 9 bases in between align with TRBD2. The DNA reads TGTGCCAGCAGCCGCCCGACTAGCGGTACCTACGAGCAGTACTTC. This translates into CASSRPTSGTYEQYF.